Shown below are 23 T cell receptor beta chains from a single sample sequenced in a study of T cell repertoires in cytomegalovirus infection. A single record per CDR3 protein comes from TCRdb applying MiXCR to the reads. The sample contains roughly 49,000 distinct CDR3 sequences, about a fifth of which appear only once. These receptors' targets are unknown. The sample in question was CD8+ T cells from cultured PBMCs, obtained from culture after CMV antigen stimulation. These receptors were taken from a human donor in good health (CMV status not recorded). Some clones in this sample may be carry-over from other donors' samples.

V usage is TRBV7-2 and J usage is TRBJ2-7; tentative D call: TRBD2 (7 bases). Germline V gene data show CDR1 as SGHTA and CDR2 as FQGNSA. V lost 4 bases and J lost 7, with 17 bases in between. The CDR3 runs to 14 residues. CDR3 sequence: CASSYLGGGREQYF. The CDR3 coding sequence is TGTGCCAGCAGCTACCTTGGGGGGGGGCGTGAGCAGTACTTC.

This clonotype was observed a handful of times. The chain combines TRBV7-9 with TRBJ2-1; unclear D gene. The CDR3 is 14 amino acids. V lost 3 bases to trimming and J lost 0 bases, with 6 bases between them. Germline-derived CDR1 and CDR2 are SEHNR and FQNEAQ (reference sequence). The CDR3 reads CASSFPSSYNEQFF. The CDR3 nucleotides read TGTGCCAGCAGCTTCCCGAGCTCCTACAATGAGCAGTTCTTC. The complete variable domain, with remaining parts taken from reference TRBV7-9 and TRBJ2-1, reads DTGVSQNPRHKITKRGQNVTFRCDPISEHNRLYWYRQTLGQGPEFLTYFQNEAQLEKSRLLSDRFSAERPKGSFSTLEIQRTEQGDSAMYLCASSFPSSYNEQFFGPGTRLTVL.

Turning to this clonotype: At one boundary the junction diverges from the germline segment, which might be a read error. This chain links TRBV7-2 with TRBJ2-5; D is uncertain. This CDR3 spans 11 amino acids. Looked up from germline, CDR1 is SGHTA and CDR2 is FQGNSA. DNA of the CDR3: TGTGCCAGCAGCGGACCTAGGTCCTTGAATTTC. It specifies CASSGPRSLNF.

Only a few counts were recorded for this clonotype. The genes are TRBV7-9 and TRBJ2-2, with D unclear. The CDR3 has 12 residues. The germline V gene encodes CDR1 SEHNR and CDR2 FQNEAQ (reference sequence). V was pared by 8 bases and J by 0 bases, with 4 bases between. CDR3: CASLPNTGELFF. The DNA for the CDR3 is TGTGCCAGCTTGCCGAACACCGGGGAGCTGTTTTTT.

This clonotype was recorded a few times. This rearrangement joins TRBV7-2 to TRBJ2-1; 12 nucleotides line up with TRBD2. V lost 3 bases to trimming and J lost 7 bases; unmatched junction nucleotides: 10. From germline, CDR1 is SGHTA and CDR2 FQGNSA. This CDR3 has 17 amino acids. The CDR3 region is CASSFRASGGARNEQFF. CDR3 nucleotides: TGTGCCAGCAGCTTCAGGGCTAGCGGGGGGGCGAGGAATGAGCAGTTCTTC. Looking up the rest from reference TRBV7-2 and TRBJ2-1 gives the full variable domain: GAGVSQSPSNKVTEKGKDVELRCDPISGHTALYWYRQSLGQGLEFLIYFQGNSAPDKSGLPSDRFSAERTGGSVSTLTIQRTQQEDSAVYLCASSFRASGGARNEQFFGPGTRLTVL.

The rearrangement links TRBV19 to TRBJ2-5, with 7 bases identical to TRBD1. This CDR3 has 15 residues. The V segment lost 6 bases and the J segment 2 bases; nucleotides outside the gene matches: 9. Per germline, CDR1 LNHDA and CDR2 SQIVND (reference sequence). CDR3 sequence reads: CASRFRDSGQETQYF. The DNA of the CDR3 is TGTGCCAGTAGATTCCGGGACAGTGGGCAAGAGACCCAGTACTTC.

The V call is TRBV6-2 or TRBV6-3, the J call TRBJ2-2; TRBD2 agrees at 10 bases. This CDR3 comprises 16 residues. CDR1 and CDR2 (germline): MNHEY, SVGEGT. V shed 5 bases and J 4 bases; nucleotides not matched to a gene: 7. CDR3 sequence reads: CASSPRERGGTGELFF. The CDR3, as DNA: TGTGCCAGCAGTCCCCGGGAGCGGGGGGGCACCGGGGAGCTGTTTTTT.

The chain uses TRBV7-8 and TRBJ2-7; 7 bases are a match to TRBD1. J lost 7 bases, V lost 0 bases, and 12 bases had no gene match. This CDR3 has 16 amino acids. The germline V gene has CDR1 SGHVS and CDR2 FQNEAQ. In nucleotides, the CDR3 is TGTGCCAGCAGCTTAGCTCCCGGACAGGTCCTTAGGGAGCAGTACTTC. This gives the protein CASSLAPGQVLREQYF. Based on the CDR3 plus reference TRBV7-8 and TRBJ2-7, the full variable domain is GAGVSQSPRYKVAKRGQDVALRCDPISGHVSLFWYQQALGQGPEFLTYFQNEAQLDKSGLPSDRFFAERPEGSVSTLKIQRTQQEDSAVYLCASSLAPGQVLREQYFGPGTRLTVT.

The chain combines TRBV7-9 with TRBJ1-1; the D gene is possibly TRBD1 (6 bases). V was pared by 5 bases and J by 11 bases, with 18 bases between. This CDR3 region has 13 residues. CDR1 is SEHNR and CDR2 is FQNEAQ in the germline V gene (reference sequence). CDR3 amino acids: CASSPGQRKEAFF. CDR3 sequence (DNA): TGTGCCAGCAGCCCTGGACAGCGAAAAGAGGCTTTCTTT.

This clonotype was seen more than once but under ten times. This chain links TRBV7-3 with TRBJ2-1; 10 bases line up with TRBD1. Germline V gene sequence: CDR1 SGHTA, CDR2 FQGTGA. V shed 5 bases and J 2 bases; nucleotides not matched to a gene: 6. The CDR3 totals 16 residues. CDR3 region: CASSPGTGAPYNEQFF. CDR3 DNA sequence: TGTGCCAGCAGCCCTGGGACAGGGGCGCCCTACAATGAGCAGTTCTTC.

The chain links TRBV6-5 to TRBJ2-4; TRBD1 agrees at 7 bases. CDR1 and CDR2 from the germline V gene are MNHEY and SVGAGI. The CDR3 totals 13 residues. Unmatched junction bases numbered 7, after V lost 6 bases and J lost 8 bases. As DNA, the CDR3 is TGTGCCAGCAGACAGGGGCTGAGGGACATTCAGTACTTC. Protein: CASRQGLRDIQYF.

A few counts support this clonotype. V usage is TRBV19 and J usage is TRBJ2-7; 10 nucleotides agree with TRBD1. V was clipped by 3 bases and J by 4 bases; unmatched bases: 6. The CDR3 is 15 amino acids. Germline V gene data show CDR1 as LNHDA and CDR2 as SQIVND (reference sequence). CDR3 in amino acids: CASSIGTGATYEQYF. The CDR3 DNA follows: TGTGCCAGTAGTATCGGGACAGGGGCTACATACGAGCAGTACTTC. Variable domain in full (rest from reference TRBV19 and TRBJ2-7): DGGITQSPKYLFRKEGQNVTLSCEQNLNHDAMYWYRQDPGQGLRLIYYSQIVNDFQKGDIAEGYSVSREKKESFPLTVTSAQKNPTAFYLCASSIGTGATYEQYFGPGTRLTVT.

There are a few counts of this clonotype. This chain joins TRBV7-6 and TRBJ1-2; TRBD1 is a possible D gene (5 bases). Germline V CDR1 and CDR2: SGHVS, FNYEAQ. The CDR3 is made up of 15 amino acids. Trimming removed 8 bases from V and 0 bases from J, with 16 bases in between. CDR3 coding DNA: TGTGCCAGCTCGGAGACTGGGGGGGCTAACTATGGCTACACCTTC. It is translated as CASSETGGANYGYTF.

The chain is built from TRBV6-2 or TRBV6-3 and TRBJ2-2, with D tentatively TRBD1 (6 bases). V was pared by 0 bases and J by 6 bases, with 17 bases between. The length of the CDR3 is 17 residues. Germline CDR1 reads MNHEY; CDR2 reads SVGEGT. This chain's CDR3 is CASSYSMSGADAGELFF. DNA for the CDR3: TGTGCCAGCAGTTACTCGATGTCAGGGGCTGACGCCGGGGAGCTGTTTTTT.

This clonotype was seen only a few times. The V call is TRBV4-1, the J call TRBJ2-3; 10 bases agree with TRBD2. Germline assignment: CDR1 MGHRA and CDR2 YSYEKL. The CDR3 runs to 17 residues. V lost 4 bases to trimming and J lost 4 bases; unmatched junction nucleotides: 11. CDR3 nucleotides: TGCGCCAGCAGCCTCGGGCCGAGCGGGAGGGCCCCAGATACGCAGTATTTT. This encodes CASSLGPSGRAPDTQYF.

This clonotype was detected only a few times. The V call is TRBV27, the J call TRBJ2-1; TRBD1 aligns across 7 bases. Germline CDR1 MNHEY, CDR2 SMNVEV (reference sequence). The CDR3 runs to 15 residues. The trim removed 4 bases at V and 4 bases at J, leaving 7 bases unmatched. In DNA form, the CDR3 reads TGTGCCAGCAGTTCCGGGACAGCAGCTTACAATGAGCAGTTCTTC. It translates to CASSSGTAAYNEQFF.

V usage is TRBV27 and J usage is TRBJ1-2; D is ambiguous. This CDR3 comprises 13 residues. From germline, CDR1 is MNHEY and CDR2 SMNVEV (reference sequence). V was shortened by 3 bases and J by 4 bases, with 9 bases between the two germline ends. CDR3 DNA: TGTGCCAGCAGTTTCTCAGGTAGCTATGGCTACACCTTC. Translating gives CASSFSGSYGYTF.

This clonotype has more than one count but fewer than ten. This chain joins TRBV7-6 and TRBJ2-1; TRBD2 agrees at 9 bases. CDR1 SGHVS and CDR2 FNYEAQ come from the germline V gene. V lost 5 bases, J lost 10 bases, and 18 bases stayed unmatched. CDR3 length: 17 amino acids. Here the CDR3 DNA reads TGTGCCAGCAGCCCGGGGGACGAGCGGGGGGCCCCGGGGGAGCAGTTCTTC. Residues: CASSPGDERGAPGEQFF.

The CDR3 loop is CASSQDGRQSAFF. Written as DNA, the CDR3 is TGTGCCAGCAGCCAAGATGGGAGACAAAGTGCTTTCTTT. The chain recombines TRBV4-2 with TRBJ1-1; D call uncertain. Per germline, CDR1 LGHNA and CDR2 YNFKEQ. V was shortened by 0 bases and J by 11 bases, with 13 bases between the two germline ends. CDR3 length: 13 amino acids.

This clonotype was observed a handful of times. The chain carries TRBV7-2 and TRBJ1-1, with D maybe TRBD1 (5 bases). The CDR3 covers 12 residues. Per the germline V gene, CDR1 is SGHTA and CDR2 is FQGNSA. V lost 3 bases and J lost 5, with 7 bases in between. The CDR3 sequence is CASSFWGTEAFF. CDR3 in DNA: TGTGCCAGCAGCTTTTGGGGGACTGAAGCTTTCTTT.

The chain uses TRBV27 and TRBJ1-2, with 7 bases matching TRBD1. CDR1 MNHEY and CDR2 SMNVEV come from the germline V gene (reference sequence). Trimming removed 6 bases from V and 6 bases from J; junction bases left unmatched: 7. The CDR3 sequence is 13 residues long. The CDR3 is CASSPGTEHGYTF. Written as DNA, the CDR3 is TGTGCCAGCAGCCCCGGGACAGAACATGGCTACACCTTC.

This clonotype occurred a few times. The rearrangement joins TRBV7-8 to TRBJ2-7; maybe TRBD2 (7 bases). The V and J ends lost 2 bases and 5 bases respectively, with 13 bases between them. The CDR3 sequence is 14 residues long. Germline CDR1 SGHVS, CDR2 FQNEAQ. The CDR3 DNA is TGTGCCAGCAGCTTAACCGGGGGGCGGAACGAGCAGTACTTC. Translation: CASSLTGGRNEQYF.

This chain joins TRBV3-1 and TRBJ2-5, with 7 bases aligning to TRBD2. The J segment lost 5 bases and the V segment lost 0 bases, leaving 9 bases of the junction unmatched. CDR3 size: 16 residues. Germline V lookup: CDR1 LGHDT, CDR2 YNNKEL (reference sequence). In nucleotides, the CDR3 is TGTGCCAGCAGCCAAGAATCCAGCGGGGTTAGTGAGACCCAGTACTTC. Its translation is CASSQESSGVSETQYF.